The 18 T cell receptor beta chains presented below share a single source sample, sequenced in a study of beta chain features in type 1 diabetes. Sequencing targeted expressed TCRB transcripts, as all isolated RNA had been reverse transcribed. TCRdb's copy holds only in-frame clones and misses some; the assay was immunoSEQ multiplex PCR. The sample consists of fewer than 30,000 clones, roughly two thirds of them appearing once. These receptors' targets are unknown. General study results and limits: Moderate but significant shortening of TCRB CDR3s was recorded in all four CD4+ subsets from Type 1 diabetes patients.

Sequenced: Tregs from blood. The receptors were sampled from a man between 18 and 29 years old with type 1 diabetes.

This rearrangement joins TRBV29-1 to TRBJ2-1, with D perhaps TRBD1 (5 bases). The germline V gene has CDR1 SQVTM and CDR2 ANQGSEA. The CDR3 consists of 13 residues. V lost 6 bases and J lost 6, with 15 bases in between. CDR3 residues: CSVCQQGFNEQFF. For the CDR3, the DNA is TGCAGCGTCTGCCAGCAGGGCTTCAATGAGCAGTTCTTC.

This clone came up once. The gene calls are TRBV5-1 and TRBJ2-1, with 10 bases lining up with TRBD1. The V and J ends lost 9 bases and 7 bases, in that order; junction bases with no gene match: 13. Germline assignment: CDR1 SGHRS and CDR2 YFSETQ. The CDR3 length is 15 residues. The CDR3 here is CATRTTGTGVNEQFF. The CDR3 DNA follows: TGCGCCACCCGAACCACCGGGACAGGGGTTAATGAGCAGTTCTTC. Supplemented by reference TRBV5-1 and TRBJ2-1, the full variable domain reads KAGVTQTPRYLIKTRGQQVTLSCSPISGHRSVSWYQQTPGQGLQFLFEYFSETQRNKGNFPGRFSGRQFSNSRSEMNVSTLELGDSALYLCATRTTGTGVNEQFFGPGTRLTVL.

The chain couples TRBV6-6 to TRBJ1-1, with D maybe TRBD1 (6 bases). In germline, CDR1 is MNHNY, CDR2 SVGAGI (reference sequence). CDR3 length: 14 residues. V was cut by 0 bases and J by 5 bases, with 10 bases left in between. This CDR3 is CASSYSTGLTEAFF. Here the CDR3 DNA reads TGTGCCAGCAGTTACTCGACAGGTTTGACTGAAGCTTTCTTT.

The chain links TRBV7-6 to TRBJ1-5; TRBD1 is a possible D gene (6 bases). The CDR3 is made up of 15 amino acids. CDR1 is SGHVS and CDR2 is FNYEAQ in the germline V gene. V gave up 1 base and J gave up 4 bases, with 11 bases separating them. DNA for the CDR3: TGTGCCAGCAGCTTAGTCCAGGGGCGAAATCAGCCCCAGCATTTT. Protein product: CASSLVQGRNQPQHF. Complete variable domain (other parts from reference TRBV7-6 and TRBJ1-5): GAGVSQSPRYKVTKRGQDVALRCDPISGHVSLYWYRQALGQGPEFLTYFNYEAQQDKSGLPNDRFSAERPEGSISTLTIQRTEQRDSAMYRCASSLVQGRNQPQHFGDGTRLSIL.

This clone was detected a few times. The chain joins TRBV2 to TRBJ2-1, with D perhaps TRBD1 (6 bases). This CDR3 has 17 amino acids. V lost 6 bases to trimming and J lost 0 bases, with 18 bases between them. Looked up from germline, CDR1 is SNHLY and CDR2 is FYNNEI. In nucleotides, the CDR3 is TGTGCCAGCAGAGGCTCAGGACAGCGAAGCTCCTACAATGAGCAGTTCTTC. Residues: CASRGSGQRSSYNEQFF.

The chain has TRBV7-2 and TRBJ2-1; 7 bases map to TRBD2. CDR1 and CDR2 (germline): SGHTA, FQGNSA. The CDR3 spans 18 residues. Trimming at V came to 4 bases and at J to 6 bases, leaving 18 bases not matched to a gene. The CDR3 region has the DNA TGTGCCAGCAGCTCCTGGGCTGGGCGGGGGTGGGTGCGCAATGAGCAGTTCTTC. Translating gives CASSSWAGRGWVRNEQFF.

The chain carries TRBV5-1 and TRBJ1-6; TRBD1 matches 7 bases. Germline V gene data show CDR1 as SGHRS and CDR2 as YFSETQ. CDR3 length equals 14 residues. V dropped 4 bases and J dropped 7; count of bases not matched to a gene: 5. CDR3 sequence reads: CASSRPGQNSPLHF. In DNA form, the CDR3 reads TGCGCCAGCAGCCGCCCGGGACAGAATTCACCCCTCCACTTT.

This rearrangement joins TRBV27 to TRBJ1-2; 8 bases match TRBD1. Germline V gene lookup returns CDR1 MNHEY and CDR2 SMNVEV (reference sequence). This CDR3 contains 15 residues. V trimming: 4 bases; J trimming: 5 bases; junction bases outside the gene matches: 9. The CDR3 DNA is TGTGCCAGCAGTTCGAGCGGCAGGGGGCTTTATGGCTACACCTTC. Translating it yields CASSSSGRGLYGYTF.

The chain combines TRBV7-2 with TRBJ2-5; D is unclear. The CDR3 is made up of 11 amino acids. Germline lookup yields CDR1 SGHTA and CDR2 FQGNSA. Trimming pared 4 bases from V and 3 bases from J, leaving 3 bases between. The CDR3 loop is CASSSEETQYF. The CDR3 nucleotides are TGTGCCAGCAGCTCGGAAGAGACCCAGTACTTC.

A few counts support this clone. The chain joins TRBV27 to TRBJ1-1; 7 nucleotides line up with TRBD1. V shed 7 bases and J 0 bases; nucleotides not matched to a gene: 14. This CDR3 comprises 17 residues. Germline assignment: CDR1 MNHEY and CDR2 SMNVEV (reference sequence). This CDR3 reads CASIPSRTTGVNTEAFF. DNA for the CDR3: TGTGCCAGCATCCCTAGCCGTACAACAGGGGTGAACACTGAAGCTTTCTTT.

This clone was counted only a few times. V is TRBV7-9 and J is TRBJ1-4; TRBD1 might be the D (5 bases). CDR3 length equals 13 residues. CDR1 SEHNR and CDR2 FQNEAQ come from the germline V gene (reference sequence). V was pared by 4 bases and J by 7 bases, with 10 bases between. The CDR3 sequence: CASSWGLGEKLFF. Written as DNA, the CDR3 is TGTGCCAGCAGCTGGGGCCTCGGTGAAAAACTGTTTTTT.

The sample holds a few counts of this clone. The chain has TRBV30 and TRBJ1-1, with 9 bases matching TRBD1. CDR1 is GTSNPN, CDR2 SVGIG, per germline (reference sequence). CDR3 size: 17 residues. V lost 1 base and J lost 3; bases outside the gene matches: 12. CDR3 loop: CAWSGRRPGQGHTEAFF. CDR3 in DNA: TGTGCCTGGAGTGGACGCCGCCCGGGACAGGGCCACACTGAAGCTTTCTTT.

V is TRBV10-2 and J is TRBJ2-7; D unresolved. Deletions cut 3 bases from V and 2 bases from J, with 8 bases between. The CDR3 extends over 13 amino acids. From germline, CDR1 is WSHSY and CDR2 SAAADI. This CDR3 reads CASSDSLPYEQYF. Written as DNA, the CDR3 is TGCGCCAGCAGTGATTCACTACCCTACGAGCAGTACTTC.

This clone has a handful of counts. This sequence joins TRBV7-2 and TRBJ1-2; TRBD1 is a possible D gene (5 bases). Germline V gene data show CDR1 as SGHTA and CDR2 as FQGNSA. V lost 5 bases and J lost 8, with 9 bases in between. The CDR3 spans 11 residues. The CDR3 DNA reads TGTGCCAGCAGCCCAGGGTACGGCTACACCTTC. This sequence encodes CASSPGYGYTF.

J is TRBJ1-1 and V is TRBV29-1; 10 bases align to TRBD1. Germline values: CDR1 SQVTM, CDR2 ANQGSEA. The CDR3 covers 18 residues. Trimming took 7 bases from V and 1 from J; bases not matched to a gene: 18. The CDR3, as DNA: TGCAGCGCCCAAGGACAGGGGGGGGCGAGGGGCTCGAACACTGAAGCTTTCTTT. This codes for CSAQGQGGARGSNTEAFF.

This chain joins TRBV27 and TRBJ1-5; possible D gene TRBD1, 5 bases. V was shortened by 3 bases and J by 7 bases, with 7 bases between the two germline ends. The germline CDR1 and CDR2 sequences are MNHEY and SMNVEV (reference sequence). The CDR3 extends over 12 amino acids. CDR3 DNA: TGTGCCAGCAGTTTCGGGGGACAGCCCCAGCATTTT. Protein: CASSFGGQPQHF.

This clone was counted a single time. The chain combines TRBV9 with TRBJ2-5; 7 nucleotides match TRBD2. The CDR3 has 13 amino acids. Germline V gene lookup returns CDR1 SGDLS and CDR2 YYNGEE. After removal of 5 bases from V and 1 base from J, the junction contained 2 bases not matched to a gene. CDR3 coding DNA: TGTGCCAGCAGAGCTAGCGGCCAAGAGACCCAGTACTTC. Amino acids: CASRASGQETQYF.

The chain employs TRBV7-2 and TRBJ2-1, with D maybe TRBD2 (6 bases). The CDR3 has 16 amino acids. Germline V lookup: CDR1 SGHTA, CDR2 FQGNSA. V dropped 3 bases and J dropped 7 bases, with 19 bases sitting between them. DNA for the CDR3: TGTGCCAGCAGCTTCGCGGGAATGGGGGGTGAGAATGAGCAGTTCTTC. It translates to CASSFAGMGGENEQFF. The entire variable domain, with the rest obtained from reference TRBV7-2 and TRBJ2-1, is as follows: GAGVSQSPSNKVTEKGKDVELRCDPISGHTALYWYRQSLGQGLEFLIYFQGNSAPDKSGLPSDRFSAERTGGSVSTLTIQRTQQEDSAVYLCASSFAGMGGENEQFFGPGTRLTVL.